This T cell receptor (beta chain) stems from a study of siplizumab effects on memory and regulatory T cells. Study-level findings and limits: To unstimulated subsets, only a minor fraction of alloreactive clones could be mapped. Naive or memory phenotype was unassignable for roughly 75-96% of proliferating CD4+ or CD8+ clones. Naive T cell populations appeared to exhibit greater diversity than memory cells and appeared to be major alloresponse contributors. Alloreactive sequences traceable to unstimulated CD4+ memory cells were significantly reduced by siplizumab.

The germline V and J ends were trimmed by 0 bases and 3 bases, with 10 bases remaining between them. This CDR3 spans 15 amino acids. The germline V gene encodes CDR1 LGHNA and CDR2 YNFKEQ. Remarks on this clone: Its antigen is undetermined.

The data were produced by immunoSEQ multiplex PCR, yet TCRdb's version contains in-frame clones alone and is incomplete. The repertoire has some 100,000 clones, about 92% of them found once; the top ten carry 0.55% to 0.95%. The V gene is TRBV4-2, the J gene TRBJ2-3; possibly TRBD1 or TRBD2 for D (5 bases each). Sequenced input: Tregs sorted from blood. The sequence came from a human donor in good health. The CDR3 DNA reads as TGTGCCAGCAGCCAAGAGGGGGTACTAACAGATACGCAGTATTTT. Residues: CASSQEGVLTDTQYF.